This TCR beta chain originates from a study of blood T cell repertoires in COVID-19 (dated by TCRdb to 2020 to 2022). Regarding the complete study: Samples covering the acute and convalescent phases of COVID-19 were provided by collaborators in the United States, Italy and Spain. The material from the prospective study consisted of cDNA or gDNA derived from T cells, B-cell-depleted T cells, or PBMCs. Subjects who had been exposed to COVID-19, were actively infected with it, or had recovered from it provided the deeply sampled blood TCRbeta repertoires that made up the dataset. The repertoires were made available in a free public database intended to serve as a resource for research on the immune response to SARS-CoV-2. Samples came from the ongoing ImmuneRACE study (first 160 participants) plus 1,254 subjects from 6 global collaborators. Nearly every sample came with metadata listing a de-identified subject ID, COVID-19 status, age in years and sex. Where available, HLA class I and class II types were obtained from metadata supplied by the sample provider rather than from assay-based typing.

Participants in the prospective study were aged 18 to 89 years, lived in some 24 United States geographic areas, and enrolled through a virtual design. Cohort assignment in the prospective study relied on participant-reported clinical history from a screening survey and a study questionnaire. Recovered participants in ImmuneRACE Cohort 3 were defined as having two consecutive negative NP/OP PCR tests, clearance from a healthcare professional, or resolution of symptoms. Mobile phlebotomists in the prospective study collected whole blood, serum and a nasopharyngeal or oropharyngeal swab from every participant. Additional blood draws and questionnaires over an approximately 2-month period could optionally be provided by prospective study participants. Before DNA extraction, blood samples from the prospective study were shipped at room temperature or frozen. The CDR3 sequence holds 15 residues, the cysteine and phenylalanine included. Just the 45-base CDR3 DNA is kept, in frame starting at base 1. The germline V gene encodes CDR1 LNHDA and CDR2 SQIVND (reference sequence). V is cut back by 6 bases and J by 0 bases, with 5 bases in the junction unmatched.

The immunoSEQ Assay, a bias-controlled multiplex PCR, was used to amplify TCRbeta CDR3 regions from genomic DNA. Processing in the source paper ran as follows. Within the assay, amplification of reference gene primers was used to estimate how many nucleated cells each sample contained. To quantify the absolute abundance of each unique TCRbeta CDR3 rearrangement, sequence reads were collapsed and filtered. For each sample, productive Simpson clonality was calculated as the square root of Simpson's diversity index over productive rearrangements. Drawn from immuneACCESS, this table holds only the in-frame rearrangements with V and J called that TCRdb kept. Clones are partly lost; checked studies trace under half to an unresolved V gene and leave the rest unexplained. V and J calls and clone size are given by that table; D and trimming were obtained from the DNA. This sample is represented by about 250,000 clones; 85% to 90% of them were singletons. The ten largest clones capture around 2% of the sample.

Summary of the overall study and its limitations: Clinical and demographic metadata were provided uncurated, with the amount varying by source and participant.

Regarding this clone: There is no known antigen for this receptor. No much larger clonotype is one base removed from it; base qualities were not supplied.

The receptor was isolated from a woman between 18 and 29 years old who had recovered from COVID-19. Sequencing used PBMCs or T cells enriched from blood (not recorded which). The rearranged chain carries TRBV19 and TRBJ2-1, and 7 junction bases match TRBD1. The CDR3 here reads CASRPRQGSYNEQFF. The DNA reads as follows: TGTGCCAGTAGACCCAGACAGGGCTCCTACAATGAGCAGTTCTTC.